The TCR beta chain under discussion was sequenced for a study of OX40 agonist ivuxolimab in advanced cancers. Study details: Patients were given ivuxolimab, an antibody that agonizes OX40 (CD134). Findings and caveats of the study: The mean number of expanded clones was higher in CD8+ T cells than in CD4+. Clones of CD4+ and CD8+ blood T cells grew by week 6 at doses of 0.1 to 3.0 mg/kg.

Clones were sequenced by immunoSEQ multiplex PCR, and TCRdb holds only the in-frame ones, with some missing. The repertoire holds tens of thousands of clones, roughly 77% seen once, with about a tenth in the top ten. Concerning this clone: Its antigen is undetermined.

V lost 6 bases, J lost 0 bases, and 29 bases lay in between. Germline loops: CDR1 KGHSH, CDR2 LQKENI. The CDR3 length is 20 residues. The chain uses TRBV18 and TRBJ1-2; D unresolved. The sample here was CD4+ or CD8+ T cells sorted from blood, taken in a trial of the OX40 agonist ivuxolimab. The receptor's source is an adult with an advanced solid tumor such as melanoma, head and neck, liver or kidney cancer. CDR3 sequence reads: CASSTSRTGSTSGANYGYTF. CDR3 DNA sequence: TGTGCCAGCTCCACTTCGCGTACCGGATCTACCTCTGGAGCTAACTATGGCTACACCTTC.